The 5 T cell receptor beta chains reported below all come from one sample, sequenced in a study of OX40 agonist ivuxolimab in advanced cancers. Library prep was done by the immunoSEQ multiplex PCR assay. The table was pulled from immuneACCESS by TCRdb, which kept in-frame rearrangements only. Such tables lose some clones; where checked, under half of the loss comes from unresolved V genes, and the rest has no known cause. This sample gives fewer than 80,000 clones in total; 85% of them show up just once. Roughly 0.89% of the sample lies in the top ten. Specimen: CD4+ or CD8+ T cells sorted from blood, collected in a trial of the OX40 agonist ivuxolimab. These receptors came from an adult with an advanced solid tumor such as melanoma, head and neck, liver or kidney cancer.

The rearrangement uses TRBV4-1 and TRBJ2-5; 9 bases are shared with TRBD2. V shed 1 base, J shed 1 base, and the junction held 7 bases outside the gene matches. Germline V CDR1 and CDR2: MGHRA, YSYEKL. The CDR3 extends over 17 amino acids. In DNA form, the CDR3 reads TGCGCCAGCAGCCAAGGTCGGCTAGCGGGGTTCCAAGAGACCCAGTACTTC. Translating it yields CASSQGRLAGFQETQYF.

The chain uses TRBV30 and TRBJ1-2; 7 nucleotides align to TRBD1. The V gene end was trimmed by 3 bases and the J gene end by 4 bases; junction bases not matched to a gene: 5. Germline V gene lookup returns CDR1 GTSNPN and CDR2 SVGIG (reference sequence). The CDR3 runs to 13 residues. Here the CDR3 DNA reads TGTGCCTGGAGGCTAGGGGGCACCTATGGCTACACCTTC. It encodes CAWRLGGTYGYTF. The complete variable domain, with remaining parts taken from reference TRBV30 and TRBJ1-2, reads SQTIHQWPATLVQPVGSPLSLECTVEGTSNPNLYWYRQAAGRGLQLLFYSVGIGQISSEVPQNLSASRPQDRQFILSSKKLLLSDSGFYLCAWRLGGTYGYTFGSGTRLTVV.

CDR3 sequence (DNA): TGTGCCAGCAGCGTAGCCTCCGGGGATACGCAGTATTTT. Residues: CASSVASGDTQYF. V and J are TRBV9 and TRBJ2-3; D not certain. The CDR3 length is 13 residues. V gave up 0 bases and J gave up 6 bases, with 8 bases separating them. Germline V gives CDR1 SGDLS, CDR2 YYNGEE.

V usage is TRBV7-9 and J usage is TRBJ2-4, with D uncertain. CDR1 and CDR2 from the germline V gene are SEHNR and FQNEAQ (reference sequence). V gave up 1 base and J gave up 0 bases, with 4 bases separating them. This CDR3 has 14 amino acids. The CDR3 DNA follows: TGTGCCAGCAGCTTAGACAAAGCCAAAAACATTCAGTACTTC. Its translation is CASSLDKAKNIQYF.

This chain links TRBV6-1 with TRBJ2-3; D may correspond to TRBD1 or TRBD2 (6 bases each). Germline V gene lookup returns CDR1 MNHNS and CDR2 SASEGT. The germline V and J ends were trimmed by 2 bases and 2 bases, with 14 bases remaining between them. This CDR3 is built from 16 residues. In DNA form, the CDR3 reads TGTGCCAGCAGTGAAAGTTGGGGGCGGGACACAGATACGCAGTATTTT. It yields the protein CASSESWGRDTDTQYF.